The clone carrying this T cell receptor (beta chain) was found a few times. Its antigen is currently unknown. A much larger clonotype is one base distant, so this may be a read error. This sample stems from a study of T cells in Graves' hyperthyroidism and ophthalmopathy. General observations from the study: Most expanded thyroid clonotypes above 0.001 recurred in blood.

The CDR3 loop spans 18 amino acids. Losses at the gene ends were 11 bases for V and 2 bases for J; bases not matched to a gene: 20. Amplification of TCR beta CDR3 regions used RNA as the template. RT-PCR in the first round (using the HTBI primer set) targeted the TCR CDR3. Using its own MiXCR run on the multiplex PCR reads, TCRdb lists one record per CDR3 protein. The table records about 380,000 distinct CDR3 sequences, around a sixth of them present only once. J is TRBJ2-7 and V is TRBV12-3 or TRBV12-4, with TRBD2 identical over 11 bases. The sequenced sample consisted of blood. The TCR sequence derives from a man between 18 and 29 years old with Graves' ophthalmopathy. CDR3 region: CAGTLLGRGTSGTYEQYF. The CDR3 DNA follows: TGTGCCGGCACCTTATTGGGAAGGGGGACTAGCGGTACCTACGAGCAGTACTTC.